What follows describes a single T cell receptor beta chain. Its antigen remains undetermined. Base qualities are not recorded, but no much larger clone differs from it by a single base. TCRbeta CDR3 regions were amplified from genomic DNA using the immunoSEQ Assay, a bias-controlled multiplex PCR. In the authors' own workflow: Nucleated cell counts per sample were estimated from amplification of reference gene primers within the assay. To quantify the absolute abundance of each unique TCRbeta CDR3 rearrangement, sequence reads were collapsed and filtered. For each sample, productive Simpson clonality was calculated as the square root of Simpson's diversity index over productive rearrangements. TCRdb holds this immuneACCESS table with in-frame rearrangements only. Some clones are missing; in checked studies, unresolved V genes explain under half, and the rest has no known cause. That table supplies the V and J calls and clone size; D and trimming were determined from the DNA. In all, the sample holds over 130,000 clones, and about 87% of those were seen once. The ten biggest clones cover over 9.5% of the sample.

The entry originates in a study of blood T cell repertoires in COVID-19 (TCRdb year 2020). For the wider study: Collaborator samples came from the United States, Italy and Spain and covered acute and convalescent phases of COVID-19. Where available, HLA class I and class II types were obtained from metadata supplied by the sample provider rather than from assay-based typing. The repertoires were released in a freely available public database meant as a resource for research on the immune response to SARS-CoV-2. The material from the prospective study consisted of cDNA or gDNA derived from T cells, B-cell-depleted T cells, or PBMCs. Samples were obtained from the ongoing ImmuneRACE study (first 160 participants) and from 1,200 or so subjects provided by 6 global collaborators. Sample metadata almost always included a de-identified subject ID, COVID-19 status, age in years and sex. The dataset comprised deeply sampled blood TCRbeta repertoires from subjects exposed to, actively infected with, or recovered from COVID-19.

Each collaborating institution followed its own protocols to collect whole blood in K2EDTA tubes. For TCRbeta analysis, collaborators shipped samples as frozen whole blood, isolated PBMCs, or DNA extracted from either of those sample types. The CDR3 starts with the cysteine, ends with the phenylalanine, and has 15 residues. The only DNA kept is the CDR3, 45 bases in frame from the first base. V ends up 3 bases short and J 3 bases short, with an unmatched junction base count of 8. In the germline V gene (reference sequence), CDR1 corresponds to SGHNT and CDR2 to YYREEE. General study outcomes and caveats: Clinical and demographic metadata were provided uncurated, with the amount varying by source and participant.

Sequencing was performed on peripheral blood. The sequence was obtained from a man aged 55-75 years with active or convalescent COVID-19. This chain is built from TRBV5-4 and TRBJ2-5; 7 of the junction bases match TRBD1. Here the CDR3 is given as CASSSETGFEETQYF. The DNA sequence is as follows: TGTGCCAGCAGCTCGGAGACAGGGTTTGAAGAGACCCAGTACTTC.